Below, one T cell receptor beta chain is given with its context. What it binds is unknown. This is likely a read error, given that the CDR3 carries no conserved phenylalanine or tryptophan at its end. The library came from three nested PCR rounds adapted from ARM-PCR protocols. A single record per CDR3 protein comes from TCRdb applying MiXCR to the multiplex PCR reads. The sample holds more than 55,000 distinct CDR3 sequences, roughly 57% seen once. This entry belongs to a study of tumor and adjacent non-tumor tissue in lung cancer. Study-level findings and limits: Patients with more diverse tumor TCRs had worse survival. Top 100 clones took a larger repertoire share in normal lung.

V lost 10 bases and J lost 2; bases outside the gene matches: 14. Germline CDR1 LGHNA, CDR2 YNFKEQ. The CDR3 is 15 amino acids. No cell sorting was done before RNA was extracted from the tissue. This non-tumor lung sample came from over 3 cm beyond the tumor edge. Sequencing input: distant non-tumor lung tissue. The chain recombines TRBV4-2 with TRBJ2-7; TRBD2 matches 7 bases. The TCR originated in a man aged 65-85 years with non-small cell lung cancer. The CDR3 loop reads CATNQVSSGPYEQYL. Written as DNA, the CDR3 is TGTGCCACCAACCAAGTGTCTAGCGGACCCTACGAGCAGTACCTC.